This T cell receptor beta chain was identified during a study of beta chain features in type 1 diabetes. The wider study: Age, gender, cell numbers and subset yield matched between patients and controls. Across the samples, 100 million to 130 million sorted cells were examined in total.

Since all of the isolated RNA was reverse transcribed, expressed TCRB transcripts were what got sequenced. Some clones are missing from TCRdb's copy, which holds only in-frame ones; the method was immunoSEQ multiplex PCR. The sample records some 500,000 clones, 10% to 12% being singletons. Study-wide points: Researchers reported that naive, central memory and Treg TCRB repertoires appeared more similar in patients than in healthy donors. Junctions at VDJ sites from type 1 diabetes patients had fewer insertions and more deletions.

The table lists this clone with a few counts. Its antigen is still unknown. Germline loops: CDR1 SQVTM, CDR2 ANQGSEA. V gave up 1 base and J gave up 4 bases; unmatched junction bases: 3. CDR3 length: 14 amino acids. The sample was naive CD4+ T cells from blood. This chain connects TRBV29-1 to TRBJ1-4; 7 nucleotides line up with TRBD1. The sequence was obtained from a woman between 18 and 29 years old in good health. The chain's CDR3 is CSVEADRVNEKLFF. The CDR3, as DNA: TGCAGCGTTGAAGCAGACAGGGTTAATGAAAAACTGTTTTTT.